A selection of T cell receptor beta chains follows, all from one sample in a study of T cell repertoires in cytomegalovirus infection. TCRdb re-called the reads with MiXCR, one entry per CDR3 protein. The sample holds about 530,000 distinct CDR3 sequences; about 26% are singletons and the top ten take about 13%. The specimen was PBMCs. These receptors all stem from a human donor in good health (CMV status not recorded). Some clones in this sample may be carry-over from other donors' samples. The CDR3 runs from the conserved cysteine through the conserved F or W. A D gene is named only where the DNA matches it firmly. Expanded clones are given a class, and other clones once, few, many or no size at all.

J: TRBJ2-7; length: 14; D: .; V: TRBV19; size: .; DNA: TGTGCCAGTAGGAATGGACTGGGAAACTACGAGCAGTACTTC; CDR3: CASRNGLGNYEQYF
J: TRBJ2-7; length: 13; D: .; V: TRBV7-9; size: few; DNA: TGTGCCAGCAGCTTTATGGGGCCGGCATCTAAGTACTTC; CDR3: CASSFMGPASKYF
J: TRBJ2-5; length: 15; D: TRBD2; V: TRBV5-1; size: .; DNA: TGCGCCAGCAGCTTCTTCGGCGGGAGCGGAGAGACCCAGTACTTC; CDR3: CASSFFGGSGETQYF
J: TRBJ2-5; length: 16; D: .; V: TRBV4-3; size: few; DNA: TGCGCCAGCAGCCAAGAAACCGGGAAGTACCAAGAGACCCAGTACTTC; CDR3: CASSQETGKYQETQYF
J: TRBJ1-4; length: 14; D: .; V: TRBV27; size: few; DNA: TGTGCCAGCAGTTTGAACGACGAAGGGGAAAAACTGTTTTTT; CDR3: CASSLNDEGEKLFF
J: TRBJ2-3; length: 16; D: TRBD2; V: TRBV6-5; size: .; DNA: TGTGCCAGCAGTTATATAGCGGGAGGAATCACAGATACGCAGTATTTT; CDR3: CASSYIAGGITDTQYF
J: TRBJ1-5; length: 16; D: .; V: TRBV7-2; size: many; DNA: TGTGCCAGCAGCTTAAGTCCCTGGGGTAGCAATCAGCCCCAGCATTTT; CDR3: CASSLSPWGSNQPQHF
J: TRBJ2-2; length: 15; D: TRBD2; V: TRBV28; size: .; DNA: TGTGCCAGCAGTTCCTGGACTAGCGGCTACGGGGAGCTGTTTTTT; CDR3: CASSSWTSGYGELFF
J: TRBJ2-5; length: 13; D: TRBD2; V: TRBV29-1; size: .; DNA: TGCAGCGCCTACCCTAGCGGGCAAGAGACCCAGTACTTC; CDR3: CSAYPSGQETQYF
J: TRBJ2-1; length: 22; D: TRBD2; V: TRBV12-5; size: few; DNA: TGTGCTAGTGGTTTGGTCCCGGGGGGACTAGCGGGAGGGCCTAAGTCCTACAATGAGCAGTTCTTC; CDR3: CASGLVPGGLAGGPKSYNEQFF
J: TRBJ1-1; length: 15; D: TRBD1; V: TRBV7-2; size: many; DNA: TGTGCCAGCAGCTTAGAAGGGACAGTGAGGACTGAAGCTTTCTTT; CDR3: CASSLEGTVRTEAFF
J: TRBJ2-7; length: 16; D: .; V: TRBV19; size: .; DNA: TGTGCCAGTAGTTCTAGATGGACAGTGAACTCCTACGAGCAGTACTTC; CDR3: CASSSRWTVNSYEQYF